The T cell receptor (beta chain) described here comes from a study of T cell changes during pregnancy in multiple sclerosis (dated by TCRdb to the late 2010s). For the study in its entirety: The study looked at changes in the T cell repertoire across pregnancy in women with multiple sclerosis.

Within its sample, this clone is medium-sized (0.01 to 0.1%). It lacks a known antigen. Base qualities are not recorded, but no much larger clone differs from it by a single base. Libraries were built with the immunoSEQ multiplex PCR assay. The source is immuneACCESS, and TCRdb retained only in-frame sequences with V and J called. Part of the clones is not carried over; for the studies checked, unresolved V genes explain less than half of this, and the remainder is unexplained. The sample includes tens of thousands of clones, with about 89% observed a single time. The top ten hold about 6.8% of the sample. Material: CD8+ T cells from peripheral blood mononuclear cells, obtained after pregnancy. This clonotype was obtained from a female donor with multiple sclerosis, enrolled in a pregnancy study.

Read as DNA, the sequence is TGTGCCAGCAGCCCCGGTGTCGGGGGTCTCTATGGCTACACCTTC. Translated, this gives CASSPGVGGLYGYTF. The chain employs TRBV13 and TRBJ1-2; 5 matching bases give a weak D call of TRBD1. The germline V gene (reference sequence) specifies PRHDT as CDR1 and FYEKMQ as CDR2. V was cut back by 5 bases and J by 4 bases, leaving a gap of 17 bases between them. From the cysteine up to the phenylalanine, the CDR3 has a length of 15 residues. Only CDR3 DNA is held: 45 bases, read in frame from base 1.